The text below deals with one TCR beta chain. This entry is derived from a study of blood T cell repertoires in COVID-19. Overall study context: Spain, Italy and the United States supplied samples that represented acute and convalescent COVID-19. In each case, the material was cDNA or gDNA derived from T cells, B-cell-depleted T cells, or PBMCs.

This CDR3 comprises 13 residues. The V end lost 1 base, the J end lost 13 bases, and 14 bases lay between the germline ends. Germline assignment: CDR1 LGHDT and CDR2 YNNKEL (reference sequence). In the authors' workflow: Quantification of nucleated cells was approximated via reference gene primer amplification. Clones were read by immunoSEQ multiplex PCR, and TCRdb kept only the in-frame ones, dropping some. The DNA gave D and trimming, while V, J and clone size come from that table. The table includes 80,000 to 95,000 clones, 81% detected once. The source material was peripheral blood. The source is an older man with active or convalescent COVID-19. The J gene is TRBJ2-4, the V gene TRBV3-1 (or the pseudogene TRBV3-2), with D possibly being TRBD1 (5 bases). The CDR3 nucleotides are TGTGCCAGCAGCCAAGCCTCCGCAAGGGGCCAGTACTTC. Encoded protein: CASSQASARGQYF.